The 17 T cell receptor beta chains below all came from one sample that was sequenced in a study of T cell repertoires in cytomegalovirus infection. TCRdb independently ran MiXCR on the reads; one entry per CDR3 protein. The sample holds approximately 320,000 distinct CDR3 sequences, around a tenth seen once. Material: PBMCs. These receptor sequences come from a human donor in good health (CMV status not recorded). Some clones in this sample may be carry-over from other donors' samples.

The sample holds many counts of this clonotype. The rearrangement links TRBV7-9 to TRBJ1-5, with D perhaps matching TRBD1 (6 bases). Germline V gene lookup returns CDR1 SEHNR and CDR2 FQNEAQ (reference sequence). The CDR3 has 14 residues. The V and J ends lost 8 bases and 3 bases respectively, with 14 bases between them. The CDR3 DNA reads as TGTGCCAGCCGGCTGGGGGGCAACAATCAGCCCCAGCATTTT. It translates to CASRLGGNNQPQHF.

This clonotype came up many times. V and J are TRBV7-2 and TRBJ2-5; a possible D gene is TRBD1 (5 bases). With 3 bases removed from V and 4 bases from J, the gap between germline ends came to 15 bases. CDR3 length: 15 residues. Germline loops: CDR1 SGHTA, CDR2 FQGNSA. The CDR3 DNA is TGTGCCAGCAGCTTTCAAAGGACATATCGAGAGACCCAGTACTTC. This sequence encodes CASSFQRTYRETQYF.

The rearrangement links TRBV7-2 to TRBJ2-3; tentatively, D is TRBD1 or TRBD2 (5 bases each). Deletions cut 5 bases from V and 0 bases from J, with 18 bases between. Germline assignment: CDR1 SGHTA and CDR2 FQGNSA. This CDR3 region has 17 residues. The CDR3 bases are TGTGCCAGCAGCAACGGTCTCGGGACGGGTAGCACAGATACGCAGTATTTT. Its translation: CASSNGLGTGSTDTQYF.

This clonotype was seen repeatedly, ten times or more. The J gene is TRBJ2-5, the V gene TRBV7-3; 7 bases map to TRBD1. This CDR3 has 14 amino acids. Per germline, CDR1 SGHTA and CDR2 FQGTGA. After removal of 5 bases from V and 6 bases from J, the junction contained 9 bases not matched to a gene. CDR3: CASSPQTGSKTQYF. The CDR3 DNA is TGTGCCAGCAGCCCTCAGACAGGGTCAAAGACCCAGTACTTC. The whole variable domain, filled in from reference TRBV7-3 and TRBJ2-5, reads GAGVSQTPSNKVTEKGKYVELRCDPISGHTALYWYRQSLGQGPEFLIYFQGTGAADDSGLPNDRFFAVRPEGSVSTLKIQRTERGDSAVYLCASSPQTGSKTQYFGPGTRLLVL.

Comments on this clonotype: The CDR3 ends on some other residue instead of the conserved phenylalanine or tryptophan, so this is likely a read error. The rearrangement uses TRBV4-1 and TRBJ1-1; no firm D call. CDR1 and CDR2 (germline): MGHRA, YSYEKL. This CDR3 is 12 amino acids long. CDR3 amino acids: CASSQDGAEAFS. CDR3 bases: TGTGCCAGCAGCCAAGATGGGGCTGAAGCTTTCTCT.

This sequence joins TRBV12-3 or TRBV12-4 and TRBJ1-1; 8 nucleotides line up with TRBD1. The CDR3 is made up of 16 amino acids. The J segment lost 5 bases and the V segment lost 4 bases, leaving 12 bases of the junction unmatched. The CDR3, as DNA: TGTGCCAGCAGTTCGACGGACAGGGTGCGGAAAACTGAAGCTTTCTTT. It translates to CASSSTDRVRKTEAFF.

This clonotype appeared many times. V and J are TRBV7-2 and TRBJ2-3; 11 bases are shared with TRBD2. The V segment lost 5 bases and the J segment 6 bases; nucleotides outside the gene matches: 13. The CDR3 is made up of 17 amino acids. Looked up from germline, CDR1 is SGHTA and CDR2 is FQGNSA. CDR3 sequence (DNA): TGTGCCAGCAGCCTCCTAGCGGGAGGACTCCTTGGGGATACGCAGTATTTT. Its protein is CASSLLAGGLLGDTQYF.

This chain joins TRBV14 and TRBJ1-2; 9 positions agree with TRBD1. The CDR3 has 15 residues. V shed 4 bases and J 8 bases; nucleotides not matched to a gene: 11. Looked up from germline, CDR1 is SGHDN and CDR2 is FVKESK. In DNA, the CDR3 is TGTGCCAGCAGCCCGCTGGACAGGGGTAGAGGAGGCTACACCTTC. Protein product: CASSPLDRGRGGYTF.

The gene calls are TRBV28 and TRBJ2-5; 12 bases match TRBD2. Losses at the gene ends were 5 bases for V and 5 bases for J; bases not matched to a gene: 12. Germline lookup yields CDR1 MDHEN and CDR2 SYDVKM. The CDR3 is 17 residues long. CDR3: CASSPYLAGGGVETQYF. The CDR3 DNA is TGTGCCAGCAGTCCTTATCTAGCGGGAGGGGGCGTGGAGACCCAGTACTTC.

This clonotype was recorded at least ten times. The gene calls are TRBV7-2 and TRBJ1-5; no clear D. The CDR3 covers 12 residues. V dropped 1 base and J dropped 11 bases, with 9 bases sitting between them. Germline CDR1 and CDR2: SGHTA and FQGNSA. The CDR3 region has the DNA TGTGCCAGCAGCTTAGGGGGTGGGGCCCAGCATTTT. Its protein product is CASSLGGGAQHF.

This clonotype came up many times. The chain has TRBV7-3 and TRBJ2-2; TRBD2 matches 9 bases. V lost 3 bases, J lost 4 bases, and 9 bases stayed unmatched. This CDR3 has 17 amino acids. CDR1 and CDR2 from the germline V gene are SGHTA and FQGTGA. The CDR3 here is CASSFSAGGQRTGELFF. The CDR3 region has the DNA TGTGCCAGCAGCTTTTCGGCGGGAGGGCAGCGCACCGGGGAGCTGTTTTTT.

The CDR3 sequence: CSVWTDYEQYF. The CDR3 DNA reads as TGCAGCGTATGGACAGATTACGAGCAGTACTTC. The V and J genes are TRBV29-1 and TRBJ2-7; TRBD1 might be the D (6 bases). The CDR3 extends over 11 amino acids. Per the germline V gene, CDR1 is SQVTM and CDR2 is ANQGSEA. Trimming pared 6 bases from V and 4 bases from J, leaving 10 bases between.

The CDR3 spells CASSQVNTEAFF. The CDR3 bases are TGCGCCAGCAGCCAAGTAAACACTGAAGCTTTCTTT. The chain is built from TRBV4-3 and TRBJ1-1; unclear D gene. The germline V gene has CDR1 LGHNA and CDR2 YSLEER. Trimming stripped 1 base from V and 2 bases from J, with 2 bases between. The CDR3 totals 12 residues.

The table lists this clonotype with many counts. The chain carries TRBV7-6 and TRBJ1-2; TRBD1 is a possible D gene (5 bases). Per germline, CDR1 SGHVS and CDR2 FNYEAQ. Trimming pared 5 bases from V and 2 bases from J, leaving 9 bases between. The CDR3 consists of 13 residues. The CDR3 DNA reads TGTGCCAGCAGCCCACAGGAGAACTATGGCTACACCTTC. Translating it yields CASSPQENYGYTF.

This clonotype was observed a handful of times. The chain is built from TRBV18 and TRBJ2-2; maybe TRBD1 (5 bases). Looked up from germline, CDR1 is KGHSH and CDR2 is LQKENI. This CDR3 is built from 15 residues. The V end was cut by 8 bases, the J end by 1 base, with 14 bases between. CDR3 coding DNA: TGTGCCAGCAACCGTGGACACTTGAACACCGGGGAGCTGTTTTTT. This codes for CASNRGHLNTGELFF.

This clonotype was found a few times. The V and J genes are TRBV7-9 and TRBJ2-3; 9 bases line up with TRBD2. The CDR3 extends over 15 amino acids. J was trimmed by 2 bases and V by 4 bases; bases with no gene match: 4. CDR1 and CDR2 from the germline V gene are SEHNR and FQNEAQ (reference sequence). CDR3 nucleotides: TGTGCCAGCAGCTCAGCGGGAGGAGTCACAGATACGCAGTATTTT. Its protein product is CASSSAGGVTDTQYF. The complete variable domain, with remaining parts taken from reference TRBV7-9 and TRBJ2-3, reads DTGVSQNPRHKITKRGQNVTFRCDPISEHNRLYWYRQTLGQGPEFLTYFQNEAQLEKSRLLSDRFSAERPKGSFSTLEIQRTEQGDSAMYLCASSSAGGVTDTQYFGPGTRLTVL.

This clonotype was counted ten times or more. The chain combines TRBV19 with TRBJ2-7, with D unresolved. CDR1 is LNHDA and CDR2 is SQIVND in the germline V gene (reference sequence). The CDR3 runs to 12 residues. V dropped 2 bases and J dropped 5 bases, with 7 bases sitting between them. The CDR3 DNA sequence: TGTGCCAGTAGTATAAATGGGAACGAGCAGTACTTC. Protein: CASSINGNEQYF.